A single sample is the source of the 23 T cell receptor beta chains below, sequenced in a study of beta chain features in type 1 diabetes. Expressed TCRB transcripts got sequenced, as all isolated RNA was reverse transcribed. The method was immunoSEQ multiplex PCR; TCRdb's version includes in-frame clones alone and lacks a portion of them. Altogether about 350,000 clones are present, about 19% being singletons, with the ten largest covering approximately 0.041%. Sequenced sample: naive CD4+ T cells from blood. These receptors were taken from a woman aged 18-29 years in good health.

V and J are TRBV5-1 and TRBJ2-7; perhaps TRBD2 as D (6 bases). The CDR3 contains 16 residues. In germline, CDR1 is SGHRS, CDR2 YFSETQ. Trimming removed 5 bases from V and 4 bases from J, with 22 bases in between. Here the CDR3 DNA reads TGCGCCAGCAGTACTCGCGGGACTGGGATCGGGTACGAGCAGTACTTC. It translates to CASSTRGTGIGYEQYF.

The rearrangement uses TRBV11-2 and TRBJ1-5; no firm D call. This CDR3 has 13 amino acids. The germline V gene encodes CDR1 SGHAT and CDR2 FQNNGV. Trimming removed 2 bases from V and 3 bases from J, with 5 bases in between. CDR3 coding DNA: TGTGCCAGCAGCTTAACAGACAATCAGCCCCAGCATTTT. Translated, it gives CASSLTDNQPQHF.

The DNA for the CDR3 is TGTGCCAGCAGCTTGGCACCGGAGGAGACCCAGTACTTC. This gives the protein CASSLAPEETQYF. The rearrangement uses TRBV5-4 and TRBJ2-5, with no clear D. The CDR3 consists of 13 residues. Germline V gene sequence: CDR1 SGHNT, CDR2 YYREEE (reference sequence). Between the trimmed V and J ends, which lost 0 bases and 5 bases, there was a span of 8 bases.

V gene TRBV5-1 combines with J gene TRBJ2-3; 12 positions match TRBD2. After removal of 0 bases from V and 3 bases from J, the junction contained 2 bases not matched to a gene. The CDR3 is made up of 16 amino acids. CDR1 and CDR2 from the germline V gene are SGHRS and YFSETQ. CDR3 region: CASSLAGLAGTDTQYF. Here the CDR3 DNA reads TGCGCCAGCAGCTTGGCCGGACTAGCGGGGACAGATACGCAGTATTTT.

The chain joins TRBV18 to TRBJ2-5, with 13 bases identical to TRBD2. The CDR3 loop spans 16 amino acids. Germline CDR1 and CDR2: KGHSH and LQKENI. V shed 1 base and J 5 bases; nucleotides not matched to a gene: 4. CDR3: CASSPRTSGSRETQYF. The DNA of the CDR3 is TGTGCCAGCTCACCACGGACTAGCGGGAGCAGGGAGACCCAGTACTTC.

Worth noting for this clone: At the DNA level, this CDR3 is encoded by other sequences in the same sample as well. V is TRBV7-9 and J is TRBJ1-1, with a weak D call TRBD1 (5 bases). CDR1 and CDR2 (germline): SEHNR, FQNEAQ (reference sequence). The CDR3 contains 14 residues. Deletions cut 1 base from V and 3 bases from J, with 9 bases between. The CDR3 region is CASSLGQGDTEAFF. CDR3 nucleotides: TGTGCCAGCAGCTTAGGGCAGGGCGACACTGAAGCTTTCTTT. The full variable domain, rest sourced from reference TRBV7-9 and TRBJ1-1, is DTGVSQNPRHKITKRGQNVTFRCDPISEHNRLYWYRQTLGQGPEFLTYFQNEAQLEKSRLLSDRFSAERPKGSFSTLEIQRTEQGDSAMYLCASSLGQGDTEAFFGQGTRLTVV.

The chain employs TRBV6-1 and TRBJ2-7, with D tentatively TRBD1 (7 bases). V lost 2 bases and J lost 2, with 10 bases in between. The CDR3 loop spans 14 amino acids. The germline gives CDR1 MNHNS, CDR2 SASEGT. CDR3 sequence reads: CASSEQGGAYEQYF. The CDR3 nucleotides are TGTGCCAGCAGTGAACAGGGGGGTGCCTACGAGCAGTACTTC.

V gene TRBV18 combines with J gene TRBJ2-7; the match to TRBD1 covers 11 bases. Trimming cost V 1 base and J 7 bases; bases outside gene matches: 12. This CDR3 is built from 17 residues. Germline V CDR1 and CDR2: KGHSH, LQKENI. The CDR3 loop reads CASSPLLTMGQGGEQYF. In DNA, the CDR3 is TGTGCCAGCTCACCACTCTTGACGATGGGACAGGGGGGTGAGCAGTACTTC.

The rearrangement uses TRBV7-6 and TRBJ2-1; 7 bases are shared with TRBD2. This CDR3 region has 14 residues. Germline V CDR1 and CDR2: SGHVS, FNYEAQ. V lost 5 bases to trimming and J lost 6 bases; unmatched junction nucleotides: 7. The DNA for the CDR3 is TGTGCCAGCAGCCCCCGGACTAGACCCAATGAGCAGTTCTTC. This gives the protein CASSPRTRPNEQFF. Full variable domain (missing parts from reference TRBV7-6 and TRBJ2-1): GAGVSQSPRYKVTKRGQDVALRCDPISGHVSLYWYRQALGQGPEFLTYFNYEAQQDKSGLPNDRFSAERPEGSISTLTIQRTEQRDSAMYRCASSPRTRPNEQFFGPGTRLTVL.

The genes are TRBV14 and TRBJ2-7; TRBD2 aligns across 7 bases. Germline loops: CDR1 SGHDN, CDR2 FVKESK. This CDR3 is 12 amino acids long. V lost 3 bases to trimming and J lost 5 bases; unmatched junction nucleotides: 1. This CDR3 reads CASSQSGNEQYF. The CDR3 coding sequence is TGTGCCAGCAGCCAGAGCGGGAACGAGCAGTACTTC.

The chain uses TRBV9 and TRBJ2-1; 9 bases line up with TRBD2. J was trimmed by 4 bases and V by 7 bases; bases with no gene match: 3. CDR3 length: 13 residues. Germline CDR1 is SGDLS and CDR2 is YYNGEE. The CDR3 sequence: CASGREGYNEQFF. DNA of the CDR3: TGTGCCAGCGGGCGGGAGGGATACAATGAGCAGTTCTTC.

V gene TRBV9 combines with J gene TRBJ2-7; possible D gene TRBD1, 5 bases. The ends were cut back, 0 bases at V and 4 bases at J, with 11 bases in the middle. Germline assignment: CDR1 SGDLS and CDR2 YYNGEE. The CDR3 is 14 residues long. Here the CDR3 reads CASSVGTGLYEQYF. CDR3 sequence (DNA): TGTGCCAGCAGCGTAGGCACAGGTCTGTACGAGCAGTACTTC.

The V and J genes are TRBV7-9 and TRBJ2-7; TRBD2 aligns across 9 bases. Losses at the gene ends were 2 bases for V and 7 bases for J; bases not matched to a gene: 9. Per the germline V gene, CDR1 is SEHNR and CDR2 is FQNEAQ (reference sequence). The CDR3 is 15 amino acids. The CDR3 bases are TGTGCCAGCAGCTTATTTATTAGCGGGAGTGATGAGCAGTACTTC. It codes for CASSLFISGSDEQYF.

The rearrangement links TRBV6-1 to TRBJ2-7, with D uncertain. Germline values: CDR1 MNHNS, CDR2 SASEGT. With 6 bases removed from V and 5 bases from J, the gap between germline ends came to 8 bases. This CDR3 is 11 amino acids long. The CDR3 DNA follows: TGTGCCAGCAGGGTGACTCACGAGCAGTACTTC. This sequence encodes CASRVTHEQYF.

The table lists this clone with a few counts. The chain uses TRBV6-1 and TRBJ2-4, with D possibly being TRBD1 (6 bases). There are 18 residues in the CDR3. CDR1 and CDR2 (germline): MNHNS, SASEGT. The V end lost 2 bases, the J end lost 0 bases, and 17 bases lay between the germline ends. CDR3 residues: CASSEISGQTEAKNIQYF. The DNA of the CDR3 is TGTGCCAGCAGTGAAATAAGTGGACAGACGGAAGCCAAAAACATTCAGTACTTC.

This clone occurred once. The chain couples TRBV25-1 to TRBJ1-2, with D unresolved. Germline values: CDR1 MGHDK, CDR2 SYGVNS. CDR3 length equals 13 residues. V gave up 3 bases and J gave up 2 bases, with 7 bases separating them. Written as DNA, the CDR3 is TGTGCCAGCAGTGAGAGGCAGAACTATGGCTACACCTTC. This sequence encodes CASSERQNYGYTF.

J is TRBJ2-5 and V is TRBV7-2, with 7 bases identical to TRBD1. With 7 bases clipped from V and 5 bases from J, the junction kept 13 bases outside the gene matches. CDR3 length: 15 amino acids. Germline V lookup: CDR1 SGHTA, CDR2 FQGNSA. The CDR3 DNA is TGTGCCAGCACCTCAGAAGGGACAGCTGGGGAGACCCAGTACTTC. This codes for CASTSEGTAGETQYF.

The CDR3 loop reads CASRAGDRATNEQFF. The CDR3, as DNA: TGTGCCAGCAGGGCAGGGGACAGGGCGACCAATGAGCAGTTCTTC. The rearrangement links TRBV7-2 to TRBJ2-1; 9 nucleotides match TRBD1. The V gene's germline CDR1 is SGHTA and CDR2 FQGNSA. The CDR3 contains 15 residues. After removal of 6 bases from V and 6 bases from J, the junction contained 9 bases not matched to a gene.

The chain combines TRBV27 with TRBJ2-2, with a possible D match to TRBD1 (5 bases). V was trimmed by 5 bases and J by 2 bases, leaving 12 bases between them. The CDR3 is made up of 15 amino acids. Germline CDR1 MNHEY, CDR2 SMNVEV (reference sequence). CDR3 in amino acids: CASSLDRPNTGELFF. For the CDR3, the DNA is TGTGCCAGCAGTCTCGACAGACCCAACACCGGGGAGCTGTTTTTT.

The CDR3 sequence is CAWSVGQGEQFF. Here the CDR3 DNA reads TGTGCCTGGAGTGTAGGGCAGGGCGAGCAGTTCTTC. The V call is TRBV30, the J call TRBJ2-1; perhaps TRBD1 as D (5 bases). This CDR3 is built from 12 residues. Germline assignment: CDR1 GTSNPN and CDR2 SVGIG (reference sequence). V lost 0 bases and J lost 10, with 10 bases in between.

There are a few counts of this clone. In the same sample, other DNA sequences code for this CDR3. The rearrangement links TRBV18 to TRBJ2-1, with 7 positions matching TRBD1. CDR1 KGHSH and CDR2 LQKENI come from the germline V gene. The V and J ends lost 6 bases and 5 bases, in that order; junction bases with no gene match: 4. The CDR3 extends over 13 amino acids. This CDR3 is CASSPGTDNEQFF. In DNA, the CDR3 is TGTGCCAGCTCGCCCGGGACAGACAATGAGCAGTTCTTC.

This clone was seen only a few times. This chain uses TRBV7-9 with TRBJ2-1; possible D gene TRBD2, 5 bases. The germline V and J ends were trimmed by 3 bases and 13 bases, with 16 bases remaining between them. The CDR3 has 13 amino acids. Germline-derived CDR1 and CDR2 are SEHNR and FQNEAQ (reference sequence). The CDR3 is CASSFPLGESQFF. CDR3 DNA: TGTGCCAGCAGCTTCCCCCTCGGGGAGAGCCAGTTCTTC. Supplemented by reference TRBV7-9 and TRBJ2-1, the full variable domain reads DTGVSQNPRHKITKRGQNVTFRCDPISEHNRLYWYRQTLGQGPEFLTYFQNEAQLEKSRLLSDRFSAERPKGSFSTLEIQRTEQGDSAMYLCASSFPLGESQFFGPGTRLTVL.

The gene calls are TRBV6-5 and TRBJ1-1; TRBD1 is a possible D gene (5 bases). The CDR3 extends over 13 amino acids. The germline V and J ends were trimmed by 2 bases and 6 bases, with 10 bases remaining between them. Germline CDR1 is MNHEY and CDR2 is SVGAGI. CDR3 nucleotides: TGTGCCAGCAGTTACCTGGGGGAGGCTGAAGCTTTCTTT. Protein: CASSYLGEAEAFF.